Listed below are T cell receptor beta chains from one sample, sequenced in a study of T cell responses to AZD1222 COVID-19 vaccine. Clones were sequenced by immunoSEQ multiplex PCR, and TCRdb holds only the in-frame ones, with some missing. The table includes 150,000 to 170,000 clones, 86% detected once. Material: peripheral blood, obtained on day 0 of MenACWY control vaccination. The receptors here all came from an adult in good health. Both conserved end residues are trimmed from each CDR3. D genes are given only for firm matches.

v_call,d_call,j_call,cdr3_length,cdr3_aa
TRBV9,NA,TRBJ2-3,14,ASSPRSSPSTDTQY
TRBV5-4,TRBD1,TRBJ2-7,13,ASSLVGQGTHEQY
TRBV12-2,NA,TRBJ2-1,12,ASRFGLVYNEQF
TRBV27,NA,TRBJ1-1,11,ASRGQGIAEAF
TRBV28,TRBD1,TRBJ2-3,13,ASSLLGQGGDTQY
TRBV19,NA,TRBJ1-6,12,ASSPAGYGSPLH
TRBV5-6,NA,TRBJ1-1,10,ASSLAVSEAF
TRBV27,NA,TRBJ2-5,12,ASSLSRRAETQY
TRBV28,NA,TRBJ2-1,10,ASTRDYNEQF
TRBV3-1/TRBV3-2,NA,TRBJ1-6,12,ASRLGPDNSPLH